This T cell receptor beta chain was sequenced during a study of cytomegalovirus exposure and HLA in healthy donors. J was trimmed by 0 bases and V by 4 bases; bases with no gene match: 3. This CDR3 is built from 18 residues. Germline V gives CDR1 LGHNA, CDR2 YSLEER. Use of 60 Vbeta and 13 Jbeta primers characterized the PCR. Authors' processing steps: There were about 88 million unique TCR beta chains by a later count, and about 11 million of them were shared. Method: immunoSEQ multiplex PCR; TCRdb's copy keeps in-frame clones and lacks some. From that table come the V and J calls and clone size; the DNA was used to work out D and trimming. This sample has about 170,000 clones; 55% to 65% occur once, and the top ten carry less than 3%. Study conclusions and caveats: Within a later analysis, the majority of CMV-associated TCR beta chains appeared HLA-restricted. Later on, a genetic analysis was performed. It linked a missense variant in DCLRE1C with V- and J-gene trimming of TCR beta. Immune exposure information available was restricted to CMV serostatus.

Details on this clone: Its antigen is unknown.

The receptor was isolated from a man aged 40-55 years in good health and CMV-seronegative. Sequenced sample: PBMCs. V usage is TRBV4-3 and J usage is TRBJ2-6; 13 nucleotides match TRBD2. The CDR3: CASSPTSGGVSGANVLTF. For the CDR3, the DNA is TGCGCCAGCAGCCCAACTAGCGGGGGGGTCTCTGGGGCCAACGTCCTGACTTTC.